The 5 T cell receptor beta chains given below trace back to one sample, sequenced in a study of beta chain features in type 1 diabetes. Expressed TCRB transcripts were sequenced after all isolated RNA was converted to cDNA. Clones were read by immunoSEQ multiplex PCR, and TCRdb kept only the in-frame ones, dropping some. The table records hundreds of thousands of clones, over 13% of them present only once. Study results and caveats: Moderate yet significant TCRB CDR3 shortening was seen in Type 1 diabetes patients in all four CD4+ subsets.

For these receptors, no antigen is known. The sequenced sample was naive CD4+ T cells from blood. The receptors shown here come from a man aged 18 to 30 with type 1 diabetes.

The chain uses TRBV20-1 and TRBJ1-2; no firm D call. This CDR3 comprises 11 residues. The V end lost 0 bases, the J end lost 14 bases, and 13 bases lay between the germline ends. The germline CDR1 and CDR2 sequences are DFQATT and SNEGSKA (reference sequence). In DNA form, the CDR3 reads TGCAGTGCTAGAGATAGAGGGATGGTTACCTTC. Its protein product is CSARDRGMVTF.

This chain joins TRBV30 and TRBJ2-3, with a possible D match to TRBD1 (6 bases). CDR1 is GTSNPN, CDR2 SVGIG, per germline (reference sequence). There are 17 residues in the CDR3. Trimming took off 4 bases at V and 1 base at J, with 21 bases between the two ends. The DNA for the CDR3 is TGTGCCTGGACTGATAAGACAGGCGCTAAAGGCACAGATACGCAGTATTTT. Protein sequence: CAWTDKTGAKGTDTQYF.

The chain joins TRBV6-5 to TRBJ2-5, with 7 nucleotides matching TRBD1. The CDR3 runs 12 residues. With V trimmed by 10 bases and J by 1 base, 3 bases remained unmatched. CDR1 is MNHEY and CDR2 is SVGAGI in the germline V gene. The CDR3 DNA reads as TGTGCCACCGGGACAGCCCAAGAGACCCAGTACTTC. Residues: CATGTAQETQYF.

This chain uses TRBV30 with TRBJ2-2; D is uncertain. The V gene lost 7 bases and the J gene lost 4 bases, with 19 bases spanning the gap. This CDR3 is built from 15 residues. Germline V CDR1 and CDR2: GTSNPN, SVGIG (reference sequence). In DNA form, the CDR3 reads TGTGCCTCCCGAACCTTGGCAATACCCACCGGGGAGCTGTTTTTT. As protein: CASRTLAIPTGELFF.

The chain links TRBV6-1 to TRBJ2-3; perhaps TRBD2 as D (5 bases). The ends were cut back, 6 bases at V and 7 bases at J, with 17 bases in the middle. This CDR3 has 14 amino acids. Germline V gene lookup returns CDR1 MNHNS and CDR2 SASEGT. CDR3 residues: CASRSTLGSNTQYF. The CDR3 DNA reads TGTGCCAGCAGATCCACACTAGGTTCAAATACGCAGTATTTT.